What follows describes a single TCR beta chain. The antigen remains undetermined. The record originates from a study of shared clonotypes between healthy human individuals. Naive CD8 cells were CD45RO-negative, positively selected for CCR7, excluding terminally differentiated effector memory CD45RA+ cells. General study findings and limits: Incomplete sequencing of sorted subsets was indicated by rarefaction despite large depth. Having only a few donors restricted how much genetic and exposure-history diversity was captured.

TCRdb's copy holds only in-frame clones and misses some; the assay was immunoSEQ multiplex PCR. The sample lists around 1.9 million clones, roughly 91% occurring once. Germline V gene sequence: CDR1 SQVTM, CDR2 ANQGSEA. This CDR3 is 15 amino acids long. The ends lost 3 bases at V and 10 bases at J; junction bases unmatched: 18. Material: naive CD8+ T cells from PBMCs. This sequence was found in a man aged 18 to 29 in good health. Some clones in this sample may be carry-over from other donors' samples. The chain employs TRBV29-1 and TRBJ2-7; 7 bases are shared with TRBD2. The CDR3 is CSVEIRGREGIPQYF. For the CDR3, the DNA is TGCAGCGTTGAGATCCGAGGAAGGGAGGGGATCCCACAGTACTTC.